Listed here are 26 T cell receptor beta chains from one sample, sequenced in a study of T cell responses to AZD1222 COVID-19 vaccine. Assay used: immunoSEQ multiplex PCR; TCRdb lists only in-frame clones, some missing. This table holds about 140,000 clones, more than 70% found once. Material: peripheral blood, obtained 28 days after the second AZD1222 dose. The receptors shown here come from an adult who received the AZD1222 COVID-19 vaccine.

The chain has TRBV7-2 and TRBJ2-5, with 10 bases that match TRBD2. The germline V gene encodes CDR1 SGHTA and CDR2 FQGNSA. V dropped 4 bases and J dropped 1; count of bases not matched to a gene: 3. The CDR3 is made up of 15 amino acids. The CDR3: CASSSSGGGQETQYF. The DNA for the CDR3 is TGTGCCAGCAGCTCCAGCGGGGGGGGCCAAGAGACCCAGTACTTC.

Details on this clone: Other DNA sequences within the sample encode an identical CDR3. The chain recombines TRBV9 with TRBJ2-1; a weak D match, TRBD1 (5 bases). CDR1 is SGDLS and CDR2 is YYNGEE in the germline V gene. Trimming cost V 0 bases and J 4 bases, with 8 bases left between them. CDR3 length: 14 residues. CDR3 amino acids: CASSVGGAYNEQFF. The CDR3 bases are TGTGCCAGCAGCGTAGGGGGCGCTTACAATGAGCAGTTCTTC.

The chain uses TRBV6-5 and TRBJ1-2; TRBD1 might be the D (6 bases). Trimming cost V 4 bases and J 5 bases, with 17 bases left between them. From germline, CDR1 is MNHEY and CDR2 SVGAGI. The length of the CDR3 is 15 residues. The CDR3 loop is CASSLSRGLGYGYTF. Here the CDR3 DNA reads TGTGCCAGCAGTTTGTCCAGGGGTCTTGGGTATGGCTACACCTTC.

J is TRBJ2-2 and V is TRBV5-1; the D call may be TRBD1 or TRBD2 (5 bases each). This CDR3 spans 14 amino acids. V was pared by 4 bases and J by 4 bases, with 11 bases between. Germline V gives CDR1 SGHRS, CDR2 YFSETQ. As DNA, the CDR3 is TGCGCCAGCAGCCCGGGACCTAGCACCGGGGAGCTGTTTTTT. Encoded protein: CASSPGPSTGELFF. Complete variable domain (other parts from reference TRBV5-1 and TRBJ2-2): KAGVTQTPRYLIKTRGQQVTLSCSPISGHRSVSWYQQTPGQGLQFLFEYFSETQRNKGNFPGRFSGRQFSNSRSEMNVSTLELGDSALYLCASSPGPSTGELFFGEGSRLTVL.

This clone showed up just a few times. The chain joins TRBV7-9 to TRBJ1-1; perhaps TRBD1 as D (6 bases). Trimming left V 5 bases short and J 4 bases short, with 17 bases between. CDR1 and CDR2 (germline): SEHNR, FQNEAQ (reference sequence). CDR3 length: 15 amino acids. CDR3 coding DNA: TGTGCCAGCAGCCCCTGGGGGGGGGCGGGCACTGAAGCTTTCTTT. It translates to CASSPWGGAGTEAFF. Full variable domain (rest looked up from reference TRBV7-9 and TRBJ1-1): DTGVSQNPRHKITKRGQNVTFRCDPISEHNRLYWYRQTLGQGPEFLTYFQNEAQLEKSRLLSDRFSAERPKGSFSTLEIQRTEQGDSAMYLCASSPWGGAGTEAFFGQGTRLTVV.

The gene calls are TRBV11-1 and TRBJ2-7; perhaps TRBD1 as D (6 bases). Germline loops: CDR1 SGHAT, CDR2 FQDESV (reference sequence). Trimming took 0 bases from V and 7 from J, leaving 10 bases between them. This CDR3 comprises 13 residues. The CDR3 protein is CASSLAERGEQYF. CDR3 bases: TGTGCCAGCAGCTTAGCGGAGAGGGGGGAGCAGTACTTC.

The gene calls are TRBV18 and TRBJ1-1; no firm D call. V gave up 4 bases and J gave up 7 bases, with 13 bases separating them. Looked up from germline, CDR1 is KGHSH and CDR2 is LQKENI. The CDR3 covers 13 residues. The CDR3 DNA sequence: TGTGCCAGCTCACAGGAAAGGTCAATTGAAGCTTTCTTT. This codes for CASSQERSIEAFF. The full variable domain, its missing parts supplied by reference TRBV18 and TRBJ1-1, is NAGVMQNPRHLVRRRGQEARLRCSPMKGHSHVYWYRQLPEEGLKFMVYLQKENIIDESGMPKERFSAEFPKEGPSILRIQQVVRGDSAAYFCASSQERSIEAFFGQGTRLTVV.

This rearrangement joins TRBV3-1 (or the pseudogene TRBV3-2) to TRBJ2-1; 8 positions match TRBD1. The CDR3 covers 16 residues. Trimming took 5 bases from V and 3 from J; bases not matched to a gene: 9. Germline CDR1 LGHDT, CDR2 YNNKEL (reference sequence). The CDR3 sequence: CASSFPNRGFYNEQFF. The CDR3 DNA reads as TGTGCCAGCAGCTTTCCGAACAGGGGGTTCTACAATGAGCAGTTCTTC.

The gene calls are TRBV5-6 and TRBJ2-6; D is uncertain. The CDR3 is 16 amino acids. Germline CDR1 SGHDT, CDR2 YYEEEE. The V end lost 0 bases, the J end lost 0 bases, and 7 bases lay between the germline ends. The CDR3 protein is CASSLGPSSGANVLTF. The CDR3, as DNA: TGTGCCAGCAGCTTGGGTCCGAGCTCTGGGGCCAACGTCCTGACTTTC.

The chain joins TRBV29-1 to TRBJ2-1; D is uncertain. Germline CDR1 SQVTM, CDR2 ANQGSEA. Trimming cost V 1 base and J 5 bases, with 6 bases left between them. The CDR3 extends over 12 amino acids. DNA of the CDR3: TGCAGCGTTGAAGGCAACCACAATGAGCAGTTCTTC. Protein sequence: CSVEGNHNEQFF.

The rearrangement joins TRBV28 to TRBJ2-7, with TRBD1 identical over 7 bases. The trim removed 3 bases at V and 3 bases at J, leaving 5 bases unmatched. The CDR3 runs to 14 residues. The germline V gene has CDR1 MDHEN and CDR2 SYDVKM. The CDR3 loop reads CASSLAGGVYEQYF. Written as DNA, the CDR3 is TGTGCCAGCAGTTTGGCAGGGGGAGTCTACGAGCAGTACTTC. The full variable domain, rest sourced from reference TRBV28 and TRBJ2-7, is DVKVTQSSRYLVKRTGEKVFLECVQDMDHENMFWYRQDPGLGLRLIYFSYDVKMKEKGDIPEGYSVSREKKERFSLILESASTNQTSMYLCASSLAGGVYEQYFGPGTRLTVT.

V is TRBV4-3 and J is TRBJ1-4, with D hard to call. Looked up from germline, CDR1 is LGHNA and CDR2 is YSLEER. CDR3 length: 18 residues. Trimming left V 1 base short and J 8 bases short, with 23 bases between. CDR3 loop: CASSQADARKGWVEKLFF. CDR3 nucleotides: TGCGCCAGCAGCCAAGCCGACGCGAGAAAGGGTTGGGTCGAAAAACTGTTTTTT.

The chain couples TRBV24-1 to TRBJ2-3; 9 positions agree with TRBD2. This CDR3 has 15 residues. V gave up 7 bases and J gave up 5 bases; unmatched junction bases: 9. CDR1 is KGHDR, CDR2 SFDVKD, per germline. CDR3 nucleotide sequence: TGTGCCACCAGCGGACATAGCGGGGGAGTAGATACGCAGTATTTT. Translated: CATSGHSGGVDTQYF.

The V and J genes are TRBV5-1 and TRBJ2-7; D gene ambiguous. Trimming took 6 bases from V and 2 from J, leaving 12 bases between them. The CDR3 has 13 amino acids. Germline CDR1 and CDR2: SGHRS and YFSETQ. CDR3 amino acids: CASTVIGTYEQYF. The DNA for the CDR3 is TGCGCCAGCACCGTGATAGGGACCTACGAGCAGTACTTC.

The J gene is TRBJ2-3, the V gene TRBV27; maybe TRBD2 (5 bases). Per germline, CDR1 MNHEY and CDR2 SMNVEV (reference sequence). V shed 5 bases and J shed 0 bases, with 12 bases lying between them. The CDR3 is 15 residues long. CDR3: CASSLMRASTDTQYF. CDR3 DNA: TGTGCCAGCAGTCTCATGAGGGCTAGCACAGATACGCAGTATTTT.

J is TRBJ2-6 and V is TRBV30, with D perhaps matching TRBD1 (5 bases). V lost 1 base to trimming and J lost 2 bases, with 18 bases between them. The CDR3 spans 18 residues. Looked up from germline, CDR1 is GTSNPN and CDR2 is SVGIG (reference sequence). The CDR3 region is CAWSGVKGLWTGANVLTF. The CDR3, as DNA: TGTGCCTGGAGTGGTGTGAAGGGGCTATGGACTGGGGCCAACGTCCTGACTTTC.

This chain uses TRBV13 with TRBJ2-2; unclear D gene. V lost 1 base and J 1 base, leaving 4 bases between the germline ends. The germline V gene encodes CDR1 PRHDT and CDR2 FYEKMQ (reference sequence). The length of the CDR3 is 14 residues. Here the CDR3 DNA reads TGTGCCAGCAGCTTAGATGAGAACACCGGGGAGCTGTTTTTT. Translating it yields CASSLDENTGELFF.

The chain employs TRBV11-2 and TRBJ1-2; no reliable D call. This CDR3 region has 16 residues. Germline CDR1 and CDR2: SGHAT and FQNNGV. V lost 4 bases, J lost 6 bases, and 21 bases lay in between. The CDR3 loop is CASSSLRAVRTHGYTF. The DNA of the CDR3 is TGTGCCAGCAGCTCCCTACGGGCTGTTCGTACCCATGGCTACACCTTC. Together with reference TRBV11-2 and TRBJ1-2, the CDR3 gives the full variable domain: EAGVAQSPRYKIIEKRQSVAFWCNPISGHATLYWYQQILGQGPKLLIQFQNNGVVDDSQLPKDRFSAERLKGVDSTLKIQPAKLEDSAVYLCASSSLRAVRTHGYTFGSGTRLTVV.

The J gene is TRBJ2-1, the V gene TRBV19; the D call may be TRBD1 or TRBD2 (6 bases each). This CDR3 comprises 16 residues. V was cut by 3 bases and J by 4 bases, with 16 bases left in between. Germline CDR1 and CDR2: LNHDA and SQIVND (reference sequence). CDR3: CASSIGGTPQYNEQFF. DNA for the CDR3: TGTGCCAGTAGTATTGGGGGGACACCTCAATACAATGAGCAGTTCTTC.

V usage is TRBV11-2 and J usage is TRBJ2-4; tentatively, D is TRBD1 or TRBD2 (6 bases each). The CDR3 runs 16 residues. The germline V gene encodes CDR1 SGHAT and CDR2 FQNNGV. V dropped 1 base and J dropped 6 bases, with 16 bases sitting between them. The CDR3 here is CASSLVRGRGGNIQYF. CDR3 DNA: TGTGCCAGCAGCTTAGTCCGGGGCAGGGGAGGAAACATTCAGTACTTC.

The chain combines TRBV11-1 with TRBJ2-2, with 9 bases fitting TRBD2. V trimming: 5 bases; J trimming: 0 bases; junction bases outside the gene matches: 4. The germline CDR1 and CDR2 sequences are SGHAT and FQDESV (reference sequence). The CDR3 sequence is 16 residues long. The CDR3 DNA is TGTGCCAGCAGCGCCCGACTAGCGGCGAACACCGGGGAGCTGTTTTTT. Translation gives CASSARLAANTGELFF. The full variable domain, with the rest looked up from reference TRBV11-1 and TRBJ2-2, is EAEVAQSPRYKITEKSQAVAFWCDPISGHATLYWYRQILGQGPELLVQFQDESVVDDSQLPKDRFSAERLKGVDSTLKIQPAELGDSAMYLCASSARLAANTGELFFGEGSRLTVL.

The rearrangement joins TRBV9 to TRBJ2-5; D unclear. Per the germline V gene, CDR1 is SGDLS and CDR2 is YYNGEE. This CDR3 has 14 amino acids. V was pared by 2 bases and J by 2 bases, with 10 bases between. The CDR3 spells CASSVSSGQETQYF. The CDR3, as DNA: TGTGCCAGCAGCGTCTCCTCAGGTCAAGAGACCCAGTACTTC.

The V call is TRBV5-1, the J call TRBJ2-3; TRBD2 matches 16 bases. The CDR3 sequence is 15 residues long. CDR1 and CDR2 (germline): SGHRS, YFSETQ. V trimming: 6 bases; J trimming: 4 bases; junction bases outside the gene matches: 2. CDR3 nucleotide sequence: TGCGCCAGCACGGGACTAGCGGGAGGGTCAGATACGCAGTATTTT. Protein sequence: CASTGLAGGSDTQYF.

The genes are TRBV6-5 and TRBJ1-3; no definite D call. Germline assignment: CDR1 MNHEY and CDR2 SVGAGI. This CDR3 has 13 amino acids. With 2 bases removed from V and 4 bases from J, the gap between germline ends came to 6 bases. CDR3 sequence: CASSYTPGNTIYF. CDR3 sequence (DNA): TGTGCCAGCAGTTACACCCCGGGAAACACCATATATTTT.

This clone was found once. The rearrangement uses TRBV28 and TRBJ2-7; D is possibly TRBD1 (8 bases). The V end lost 6 bases, the J end lost 3 bases, and 18 bases lay between the germline ends. The germline gives CDR1 MDHEN, CDR2 SYDVKM. This CDR3 is built from 15 residues. CDR3 sequence: CASSPGGQAVYEQYF. CDR3 in DNA: TGTGCCAGCAGCCCGGGGGGACAGGCAGTCTACGAGCAGTACTTC.

The chain uses TRBV9 and TRBJ2-3; 8 bases fit TRBD2. Germline CDR1 is SGDLS and CDR2 is YYNGEE. J gave up 3 bases and V 8 bases, and 14 bases lay outside the gene matches. This CDR3 region has 16 residues. In nucleotides, the CDR3 is TGTGCCAGACCCCTATACGCGGGGGGCTTTACAGATACGCAGTATTTT. This translates into CARPLYAGGFTDTQYF.